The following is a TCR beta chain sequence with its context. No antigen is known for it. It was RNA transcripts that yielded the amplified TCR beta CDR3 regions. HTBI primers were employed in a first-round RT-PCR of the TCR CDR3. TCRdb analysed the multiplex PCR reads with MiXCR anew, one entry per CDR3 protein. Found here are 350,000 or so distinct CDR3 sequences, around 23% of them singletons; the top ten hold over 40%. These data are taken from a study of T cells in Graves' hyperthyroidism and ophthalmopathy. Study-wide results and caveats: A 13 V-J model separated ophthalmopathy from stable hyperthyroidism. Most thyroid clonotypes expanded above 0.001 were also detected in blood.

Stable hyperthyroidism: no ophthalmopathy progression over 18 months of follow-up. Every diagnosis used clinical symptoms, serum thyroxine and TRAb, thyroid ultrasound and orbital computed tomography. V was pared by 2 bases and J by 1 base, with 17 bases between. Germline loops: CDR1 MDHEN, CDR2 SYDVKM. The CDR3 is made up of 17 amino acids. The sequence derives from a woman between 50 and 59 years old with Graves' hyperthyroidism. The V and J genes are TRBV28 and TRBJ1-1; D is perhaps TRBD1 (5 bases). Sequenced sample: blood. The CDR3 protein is CASSLGGGGRENTEAFF. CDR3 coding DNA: TGTGCCAGCAGTTTAGGGGGGGGGGGGAGGGAGAACACTGAAGCTTTCTTT.